This T cell receptor beta chain was captured by sequencing in a study of cytomegalovirus exposure and HLA in healthy donors. At least ten counts were recorded for this clone. Primers: 60 Vbeta forward and 13 Jbeta reverse. Repertoires were generated with immunoSEQ multiplex PCR, while TCRdb's copy carries only in-frame clones and drops some. The sample carries about 150,000 clones, more than 70% recorded once. The V and J ends lost 0 bases and 4 bases respectively, with 12 bases between them. CDR3 length: 15 residues. Germline V lookup: CDR1 WNHNN, CDR2 SYGVQD (reference sequence). V usage is TRBV10-1 and J usage is TRBJ2-5; D not certain. This clonotype was obtained from a woman aged 40 to 50 in good health and CMV-seropositive. The specimen sequenced was PBMCs. CDR3 amino acids: CASSESGRKSETQYF. CDR3 nucleotide sequence: TGCGCCAGCAGTGAGTCCGGCAGGAAATCAGAGACCCAGTACTTC.